The 22 T cell receptor beta chains below all came from one sample that was sequenced in a study of T-cell reconstitution after alpha-beta-depleted transplantation in children. Preparation of the TCRbeta library was carried out with unique molecular identifiers. TCRdb reprocessed the PCR reads with MiXCR, giving one entry per CDR3 protein. The sample includes some 500,000 distinct CDR3 sequences, 32% of them seen just once. The source material was PBMCs from the stem cell graft donor, sampled from the stem cell graft. These receptors all come from a human donor who donated a stem cell graft to a child with aplastic anemia.

The V gene is TRBV15, the J gene TRBJ2-5, with D possibly matching TRBD2 (7 bases). The CDR3 sequence is 14 residues long. Between the trimmed V and J ends, which lost 7 bases and 0 bases, there was a span of 12 bases. Germline CDR1 and CDR2: LNHNV and YYDKDF (reference sequence). The CDR3 sequence is CATTGGVHQETQYF. CDR3 DNA sequence: TGTGCCACCACGGGGGGCGTCCACCAAGAGACCCAGTACTTC.

This clonotype has just a few counts. The rearrangement uses TRBV6-1 and TRBJ1-5; D remains ambiguous. The germline V gene has CDR1 MNHNS and CDR2 SASEGT. V lost 10 bases to trimming and J lost 3 bases, with 13 bases between them. The length of the CDR3 is 13 residues. Here the CDR3 reads CATTKGYNQPQHF. The DNA for the CDR3 is TGTGCCACCACTAAAGGGTACAATCAGCCCCAGCATTTT.

The J gene is TRBJ1-2, the V gene TRBV18; TRBD1 aligns across 9 bases. The CDR3 contains 15 residues. Germline V gene data show CDR1 as KGHSH and CDR2 as LQKENI. Germline trimming cut 3 bases from V and 3 bases from J; bases unmatched to any gene: 5. CDR3 amino acids: CASSPRQGEDYGYTF. Here the CDR3 DNA reads TGTGCCAGCTCACCCCGACAGGGGGAGGACTATGGCTACACCTTC. The complete variable domain, with remaining parts taken from reference TRBV18 and TRBJ1-2, reads NAGVMQNPRHLVRRRGQEARLRCSPMKGHSHVYWYRQLPEEGLKFMVYLQKENIIDESGMPKERFSAEFPKEGPSILRIQQVVRGDSAAYFCASSPRQGEDYGYTFGSGTRLTVV.

In this sample, this clonotype turned up a few times. This chain joins TRBV7-9 and TRBJ2-3; a possible D gene is TRBD2 (5 bases). Trimming stripped 1 base from V and 7 bases from J, with 12 bases between. This CDR3 spans 14 amino acids. Germline V gives CDR1 SEHNR, CDR2 FQNEAQ (reference sequence). The CDR3 is CASSLDGEPNTQYF. The CDR3 DNA sequence: TGTGCCAGCAGCTTAGACGGGGAGCCAAATACGCAGTATTTT.

J is TRBJ1-2 and V is TRBV30; TRBD1 is a possible D gene (6 bases). CDR1 is GTSNPN, CDR2 SVGIG, per germline (reference sequence). The length of the CDR3 is 13 residues. The ends were cut back, 2 bases at V and 8 bases at J, with 15 bases in the middle. The CDR3: CAWSSQGGGGYTF. The CDR3 DNA reads as TGTGCCTGGAGTTCCCAAGGGGGTGGGGGCTACACCTTC.

This chain connects TRBV12-3 or TRBV12-4 to TRBJ1-5; maybe TRBD1 (5 bases). The CDR3 length is 14 residues. Trimming removed 5 bases at V and 6 bases at J, with 14 bases between. CDR3 amino acids: CASSGSLGGQPQHF. In DNA form, the CDR3 reads TGTGCCAGCAGTGGCAGTTTGGGGGGTCAGCCCCAGCATTTT.

The V gene is TRBV10-3, the J gene TRBJ1-3; no reliable D call. Trimming took 8 bases from V and 3 from J, leaving 8 bases between them. The CDR3 totals 12 residues. Germline V gene lookup returns CDR1 ENHRY and CDR2 SYGVKD. CDR3 in amino acids: CAIHGNGNTIYF. In DNA form, the CDR3 reads TGTGCCATCCATGGAAATGGAAACACCATATATTTT.

The V gene is TRBV29-1, the J gene TRBJ1-1, with D unclear. Germline CDR1 SQVTM, CDR2 ANQGSEA. The CDR3 length is 13 residues. The V and J ends lost 3 bases and 4 bases respectively, with 12 bases between them. The CDR3 is CSVDQTRFTEAFF. CDR3 DNA sequence: TGCAGCGTTGACCAGACACGATTCACTGAAGCTTTCTTT.

This clonotype was counted between two and nine times. The CDR3 protein is CAWSDPRQGNTDTQYF. In nucleotides, the CDR3 is TGTGCCTGGAGTGATCCCAGACAGGGAAATACAGATACGCAGTATTTT. The genes are TRBV30 and TRBJ2-3; 7 bases align to TRBD1. The germline gives CDR1 GTSNPN, CDR2 SVGIG (reference sequence). This CDR3 has 16 amino acids. V shed 1 base, J shed 3 bases, and the junction held 10 bases outside the gene matches.

The chain is built from TRBV6-5 and TRBJ2-2; 7 nucleotides match TRBD1. With 6 bases clipped from V and 0 bases from J, the junction kept 4 bases outside the gene matches. This CDR3 is built from 15 residues. Germline V lookup: CDR1 MNHEY, CDR2 SVGAGI. CDR3 nucleotide sequence: TGTGCCAGCAGGTTGGACAGGACGAACACCGGGGAGCTGTTTTTT. Amino acids: CASRLDRTNTGELFF.

Many counts were recorded for this clonotype. V usage is TRBV6-2 or TRBV6-3 and J usage is TRBJ2-1; 9 bases agree with TRBD2. Germline assignment: CDR1 MNHEY and CDR2 SVGEGT. This CDR3 has 13 residues. V shed 6 bases, J shed 5 bases, and the junction held 2 bases outside the gene matches. CDR3 amino acids: CASRTSGDNEQFF. CDR3 nucleotides: TGTGCCAGCAGGACTAGCGGAGACAATGAGCAGTTCTTC.

This clonotype appeared a few times. This chain uses TRBV11-3 with TRBJ2-5, with a tentative D call TRBD2 (6 bases). V was clipped by 5 bases and J by 5 bases, with 24 bases between them. CDR1 is SGHNT and CDR2 is YENEEA in the germline V gene. The CDR3 is 17 amino acids. CDR3 in DNA: TGTGCCAGCAGCGGAGGGGTCTGGGGCCTGCTCTATGAGACCCAGTACTTC. Residues: CASSGGVWGLLYETQYF.

The chain couples TRBV20-1 to TRBJ2-3; D is unresolved. V gave up 0 bases and J gave up 3 bases, with 4 bases separating them. The CDR3 loop spans 12 amino acids. The germline gives CDR1 DFQATT, CDR2 SNEGSKA (reference sequence). In DNA form, the CDR3 reads TGCAGTGCTAGAGATGAAACAGATACGCAGTATTTT. Protein: CSARDETDTQYF.

On this clonotype: At one boundary the junction diverges from the germline segment, which might be a read error. The genes are TRBV20-1 and TRBJ2-1, with 8 bases that match TRBD2. This CDR3 comprises 17 residues. The germline CDR1 and CDR2 sequences are DFQATT and SNEGSKA (reference sequence). The CDR3 reads CCARDLAGYAPGGEQFF. The CDR3 region has the DNA TGCTGTGCTAGGGATCTAGCGGGCTACGCCCCTGGCGGTGAGCAGTTCTTC.

The V call is TRBV6-1, the J call TRBJ2-2; 9 bases agree with TRBD1. The CDR3 runs to 16 residues. Germline CDR1 and CDR2: MNHNS and SASEGT. V dropped 5 bases and J dropped 3; count of bases not matched to a gene: 7. CDR3 region: CASSPDGTGYTGELFF. CDR3 coding DNA: TGTGCCAGCAGTCCTGACGGGACAGGGTACACCGGGGAGCTGTTTTTT.

The chain has TRBV6-5 and TRBJ1-5, with no clear D. CDR3 length: 13 residues. Germline CDR1 reads MNHEY; CDR2 reads SVGAGI. Trimming shortened V by 1 base and J by 4 bases, and 5 bases separated the two germline ends. As DNA, the CDR3 is TGTGCCAGCAGTTACTACGGTAATCAGCCCCAGCATTTT. It yields the protein CASSYYGNQPQHF.

This clonotype occurred a few times. The V gene is TRBV7-9, the J gene TRBJ2-5; 9 bases match TRBD1. CDR1 is SEHNR, CDR2 FQNEAQ, per germline (reference sequence). Trimming at V came to 4 bases and at J to 2 bases, leaving 11 bases not matched to a gene. The CDR3 totals 17 residues. In nucleotides, the CDR3 is TGTGCCAGCAGCTCCCCGACAGGGGGGGGCCTGCAAGAGACCCAGTACTTC. Translating gives CASSSPTGGGLQETQYF.

The chain combines TRBV12-3 or TRBV12-4 with TRBJ1-1; D is undetermined. The CDR3 covers 13 residues. Between the trimmed V and J ends, which lost 5 bases and 1 base, there was a span of 8 bases. This CDR3 is CASSPAPNTEAFF. The DNA of the CDR3 is TGTGCCAGCAGTCCGGCCCCGAACACTGAAGCTTTCTTT.

This clonotype was seen more than once but under ten times. The chain links TRBV29-1 to TRBJ1-1; TRBD1 matches at 7 bases. The J segment lost 1 base and the V segment lost 7 bases, leaving 0 bases of the junction unmatched. The CDR3 contains 11 residues. Looked up from germline, CDR1 is SQVTM and CDR2 is ANQGSEA. The CDR3 here is CSGQGNTEAFF. The DNA for the CDR3 is TGCAGCGGACAGGGGAACACTGAAGCTTTCTTT.

This clonotype was counted a few times. This chain connects TRBV6-1 to TRBJ2-7; D might be TRBD1 (6 bases). Trimming removed 6 bases at V and 7 bases at J, with 19 bases between. Germline CDR1 and CDR2: MNHNS and SASEGT. The CDR3 length is 14 residues. Written as DNA, the CDR3 is TGTGCCAGCAGACCCCGGGACACTGGGGAGGAGCAGTACTTC. Amino acid sequence: CASRPRDTGEEQYF.

The chain couples TRBV20-1 to TRBJ1-1; D gene uncertain. Germline values: CDR1 DFQATT, CDR2 SNEGSKA (reference sequence). This CDR3 contains 15 residues. V lost 1 base, J lost 0 bases, and 12 bases lay in between. The CDR3 sequence is CSARVAQTMNTEAFF. CDR3 DNA sequence: TGCAGTGCTAGAGTAGCACAGACTATGAACACTGAAGCTTTCTTT.

This clonotype was recorded once. This chain uses TRBV28 with TRBJ1-1, with D possibly TRBD1 on 5 matching bases. The ends were cut back, 7 bases at V and 4 bases at J, with 13 bases in the middle. The germline CDR1 and CDR2 sequences are MDHEN and SYDVKM. The CDR3 contains 13 residues. The CDR3 loop is CASNLIGGTEAFF. The CDR3 DNA reads TGTGCCAGCAACTTGATTGGGGGCACTGAAGCTTTCTTT. The full variable domain, in which reference TRBV28 and TRBJ1-1 provide the parts outside the CDR3, is DVKVTQSSRYLVKRTGEKVFLECVQDMDHENMFWYRQDPGLGLRLIYFSYDVKMKEKGDIPEGYSVSREKKERFSLILESASTNQTSMYLCASNLIGGTEAFFGQGTRLTVV.